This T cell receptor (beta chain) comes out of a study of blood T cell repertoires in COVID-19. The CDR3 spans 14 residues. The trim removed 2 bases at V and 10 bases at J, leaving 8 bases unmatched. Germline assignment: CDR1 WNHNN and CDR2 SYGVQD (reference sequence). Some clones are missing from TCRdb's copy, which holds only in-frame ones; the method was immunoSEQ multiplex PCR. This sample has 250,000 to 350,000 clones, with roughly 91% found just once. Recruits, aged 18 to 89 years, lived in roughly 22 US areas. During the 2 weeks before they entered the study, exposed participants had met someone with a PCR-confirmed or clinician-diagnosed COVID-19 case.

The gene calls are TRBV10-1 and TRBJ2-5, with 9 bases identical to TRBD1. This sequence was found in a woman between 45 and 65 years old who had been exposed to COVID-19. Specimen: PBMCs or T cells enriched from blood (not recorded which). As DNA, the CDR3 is TGCGCCAGCAGTGAGGGGGACAGGGTAGGGGACCAGTACTTC. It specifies CASSEGDRVGDQYF.